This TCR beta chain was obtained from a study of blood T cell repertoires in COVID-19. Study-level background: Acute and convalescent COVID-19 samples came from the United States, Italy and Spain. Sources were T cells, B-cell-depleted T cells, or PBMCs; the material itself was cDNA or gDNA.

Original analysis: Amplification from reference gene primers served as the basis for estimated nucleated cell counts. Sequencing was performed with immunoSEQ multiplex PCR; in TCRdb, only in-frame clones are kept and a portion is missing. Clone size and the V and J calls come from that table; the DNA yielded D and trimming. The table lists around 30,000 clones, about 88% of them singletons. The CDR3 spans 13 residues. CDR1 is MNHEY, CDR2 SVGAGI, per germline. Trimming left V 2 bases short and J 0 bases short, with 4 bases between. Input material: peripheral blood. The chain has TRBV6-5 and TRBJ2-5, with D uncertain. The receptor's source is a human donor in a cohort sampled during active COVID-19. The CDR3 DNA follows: TGTGCCAGCAGTTACCAATACCAAGAGACCCAGTACTTC. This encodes CASSYQYQETQYF.